These 32 T cell receptor beta chains share one sample of origin, sequenced in a study of T cells in tuberculosis (dated by TCRdb to between 2018 and 2020). Thawed, overnight-rested PBMC were stained with GMM-loaded CD1B tetramer, a Live/Dead dye and anti-CD3, then sorted on a FACS Aria II. C32 glucose monomycolate purified from Rhodococcus equi was loaded onto CD1B tetramers. The method was the immunoSEQ multiplex PCR assay. In its TCRdb copy, this immuneACCESS table keeps in-frame sequences only and misses some clones. Where compared with another copy, unresolved V genes explain less than half of these, and the others have no known cause. This sample lists about 58,000 clones; approximately 88% were detected once. 20% to 25% of the sample is taken by the ten largest. Material for sequencing was CD1b-GMM tetramer-negative cells sorted from PBMCs. The sample's cell subset or site label, decoded: T cells not binding CD1B-GMM tetramer, sorted from same donor. These receptors were collected from an adult woman with latent tuberculosis.

The chain has TRBV4-3 and TRBJ1-6; D not certain. The ends were cut back, 1 base at V and 0 bases at J, with 16 bases in the middle. CDR3 size: 19 residues. Germline CDR1 and CDR2: LGHNA and YSLEER. The CDR3 here is CASSQGLWALSSYNSPLHF. The CDR3 nucleotides are TGCGCCAGCAGCCAAGGGCTTTGGGCCCTTAGCTCCTATAATTCACCCCTCCACTTT.

The chain combines TRBV7-3 with TRBJ2-7; perhaps TRBD2 as D (5 bases). Germline CDR1 is SGHTA and CDR2 is FQGTGA. This CDR3 spans 15 amino acids. V dropped 5 bases and J dropped 1 base, with 15 bases sitting between them. The CDR3 reads CASSPSGLGSYEQYF. CDR3 nucleotides: TGTGCCAGCAGCCCCTCAGGACTGGGGTCCTACGAGCAGTACTTC.

The genes are TRBV5-4 and TRBJ2-5, with TRBD2 identical over 8 bases. The J call may be wrong; the DNA end is better matched by TRBJ2-7. Germline assignment: CDR1 SGHNT and CDR2 YYREEE (reference sequence). This CDR3 region has 15 residues. CDR3 protein: CASSTGTRGSYEQYF. For the CDR3, the DNA is TGTGCCAGCAGTACCGGGACTAGGGGCTCCTACGAGCAGTACTTC.

This sequence joins TRBV9 and TRBJ2-5, with TRBD2 matching 12 bases. CDR1 and CDR2 from the germline V gene are SGDLS and YYNGEE. There are 18 residues in the CDR3. J gave up 4 bases and V 0 bases, and 10 bases lay outside the gene matches. CDR3 region: CASSVDGGASGRVETQYF. CDR3 DNA: TGTGCCAGCAGCGTAGACGGAGGGGCTAGCGGGAGGGTAGAGACCCAGTACTTC.

CDR3 loop: CASSPGQGAYEQYF. The CDR3 DNA follows: TGTGCCAGCTCACCGGGACAGGGAGCCTACGAGCAGTACTTC. The V and J genes are TRBV18 and TRBJ2-7, with 9 bases aligning to TRBD1. The CDR3 contains 14 residues. After removal of 3 bases from V and 2 bases from J, the junction contained 2 bases not matched to a gene. Per the germline V gene, CDR1 is KGHSH and CDR2 is LQKENI.

The gene calls are TRBV14 and TRBJ1-1, with D unclear. Germline CDR1 SGHDN, CDR2 FVKESK. The germline V and J ends were trimmed by 1 base and 6 bases, with 12 bases remaining between them. This CDR3 is 14 amino acids long. CDR3 sequence: CASSQVPGSPEAFF. In nucleotides, the CDR3 is TGTGCCAGCAGCCAAGTACCGGGGAGCCCTGAAGCTTTCTTT.

This chain links TRBV5-1 with TRBJ2-5; 8 bases are a match to TRBD2. The CDR3 contains 15 residues. CDR1 is SGHRS and CDR2 is YFSETQ in the germline V gene. V lost 0 bases, J lost 5 bases, and 6 bases stayed unmatched. This chain's CDR3 is CASSLGAGGDETQYF. DNA of the CDR3: TGCGCCAGCAGCTTGGGGGCGGGAGGTGATGAGACCCAGTACTTC. Full variable domain (rest looked up from reference TRBV5-1 and TRBJ2-5): KAGVTQTPRYLIKTRGQQVTLSCSPISGHRSVSWYQQTPGQGLQFLFEYFSETQRNKGNFPGRFSGRQFSNSRSEMNVSTLELGDSALYLCASSLGAGGDETQYFGPGTRLLVL.

V is TRBV19 and J is TRBJ1-6; 8 bases agree with TRBD1. V was clipped by 5 bases and J by 7 bases; unmatched bases: 7. Germline assignment: CDR1 LNHDA and CDR2 SQIVND (reference sequence). This CDR3 contains 15 residues. The CDR3 protein is CASSGLRQGNSPLHF. The CDR3 DNA follows: TGTGCCAGTAGTGGATTACGACAGGGGAATTCACCCCTCCACTTT.

CDR3 coding DNA: TGTGCCAGCAGTTACGACAGAAACACTGAAGCTTTCTTT. Its translation is CASSYDRNTEAFF. This chain connects TRBV6-5 to TRBJ1-1, with a weak D call TRBD1 (5 bases). The V end lost 2 bases, the J end lost 2 bases, and 6 bases lay between the germline ends. Germline V CDR1 and CDR2: MNHEY, SVGAGI. The CDR3 spans 13 residues.

V usage is TRBV30 and J usage is TRBJ1-2; D remains unclear. CDR1 is GTSNPN, CDR2 SVGIG, per germline (reference sequence). This CDR3 spans 13 amino acids. Trimming took 5 bases from V and 7 from J, leaving 17 bases between them. The chain's CDR3 is CAWGLILFGGYTF. The CDR3 DNA sequence: TGTGCCTGGGGGCTGATACTCTTCGGTGGCTACACCTTC.

J is TRBJ2-5 and V is TRBV5-8; 7 bases match TRBD2. Germline CDR1 is SGHTS and CDR2 is YDEGEE. V gave up 2 bases and J gave up 1 base; unmatched junction bases: 5. CDR3 length equals 15 residues. CDR3 bases: TGTGCCAGCAGCTTTTTTCGCGGGGGCCAAGAGACCCAGTACTTC. Its protein product is CASSFFRGGQETQYF. The full variable domain, with the rest looked up from reference TRBV5-8 and TRBJ2-5, is EAGVTQSPTHLIKTRGQQATLRCSPISGHTSVYWYQQALGLGLQFLLWYDEGEERNRGNFPPRFSGRQFPNYSSELNVNALELEDSALYLCASSFFRGGQETQYFGPGTRLLVL.

The rearrangement links TRBV30 to TRBJ2-1, with D tentatively TRBD2 (5 bases). The CDR3 consists of 16 residues. The germline CDR1 and CDR2 sequences are GTSNPN and SVGIG (reference sequence). The V and J ends lost 3 bases and 0 bases respectively, with 15 bases between them. The chain's CDR3 is CAWSTPGLSSYNEQFF. DNA of the CDR3: TGTGCCTGGAGCACCCCCGGACTGAGCTCCTACAATGAGCAGTTCTTC. Complete variable domain (other parts from reference TRBV30 and TRBJ2-1): SQTIHQWPATLVQPVGSPLSLECTVEGTSNPNLYWYRQAAGRGLQLLFYSVGIGQISSEVPQNLSASRPQDRQFILSSKKLLLSDSGFYLCAWSTPGLSSYNEQFFGPGTRLTVL.

This chain uses TRBV2 with TRBJ2-7; TRBD1 agrees at 10 bases. V lost 7 bases to trimming and J lost 6 bases; unmatched junction nucleotides: 6. Germline-derived CDR1 and CDR2 are SNHLY and FYNNEI. The CDR3 spans 13 residues. CDR3 residues: CASTAGTGAEQYF. Written as DNA, the CDR3 is TGTGCCAGCACTGCCGGGACAGGGGCCGAGCAGTACTTC.

This clone was counted only a few times. J is TRBJ1-6 and V is TRBV4-2, with TRBD1 as a possible D gene (6 bases). Looked up from germline, CDR1 is LGHNA and CDR2 is YNFKEQ. Deletions cut 0 bases from V and 10 bases from J, with 16 bases between. CDR3 length equals 16 residues. The CDR3 protein is CASSQEGGEGYSPLHF. The CDR3 DNA sequence: TGTGCCAGCAGCCAAGAAGGGGGAGAGGGGTACTCACCCCTCCACTTT.

The gene calls are TRBV19 and TRBJ1-1, with D perhaps matching TRBD1 (6 bases). The CDR3 contains 14 residues. V shed 7 bases and J shed 3 bases, with 15 bases lying between them. CDR1 and CDR2 (germline): LNHDA, SQIVND (reference sequence). CDR3 DNA sequence: TGTGCCAGTACCATCACAGGGTGGGACACTGAAGCTTTCTTT. This translates into CASTITGWDTEAFF.

V usage is TRBV13 and J usage is TRBJ2-7; the D is unclear. Germline V gene data show CDR1 as PRHDT and CDR2 as FYEKMQ (reference sequence). The CDR3 spans 12 residues. The germline V and J ends were trimmed by 1 base and 3 bases, with 4 bases remaining between them. Here the CDR3 reads CASSLAGYEQYF. The CDR3 DNA follows: TGTGCCAGCAGCTTAGCCGGCTACGAGCAGTACTTC.

J is TRBJ2-2 and V is TRBV7-9, with 11 bases fitting TRBD2. CDR3 size: 17 residues. J was trimmed by 1 base and V by 5 bases; bases with no gene match: 6. Germline CDR1 is SEHNR and CDR2 is FQNEAQ (reference sequence). DNA for the CDR3: TGTGCCAGCAGCCTTCCGGGACTAGCGGAGAACACCGGGGAGCTGTTTTTT. Its translation: CASSLPGLAENTGELFF.

The chain links TRBV25-1 to TRBJ1-6; 9 nucleotides line up with TRBD1. The CDR3 consists of 15 residues. V shed 4 bases, J shed 9 bases, and the junction held 7 bases outside the gene matches. The V gene's germline CDR1 is MGHDK and CDR2 SYGVNS. The CDR3 bases are TGTGCCAGCAGTGTAAACAGGGGGCTCGGTTCACCCCTCCACTTT. Its translation is CASSVNRGLGSPLHF.

This clone was counted a single time. This chain connects TRBV5-4 to TRBJ2-4; TRBD1 matches 11 bases. The ends lost 7 bases at V and 8 bases at J; junction bases unmatched: 11. Germline CDR1 reads SGHNT; CDR2 reads YYREEE (reference sequence). CDR3 length: 15 residues. Here the CDR3 reads CASHLNPGQGDIQYF. Written as DNA, the CDR3 is TGTGCCAGCCATCTCAACCCGGGACAGGGGGACATTCAGTACTTC.

This clone occurred once. This chain uses TRBV28 with TRBJ2-7, with a tentative D call TRBD2 (6 bases). This CDR3 spans 17 amino acids. Germline loops: CDR1 MDHEN, CDR2 SYDVKM. Trimming shortened V by 5 bases and J by 0 bases, and 20 bases separated the two germline ends. This CDR3 reads CASSPRVRGSDSYEQYF. Here the CDR3 DNA reads TGTGCCAGCAGTCCCCGAGTTCGGGGGAGTGACTCCTACGAGCAGTACTTC.

V is TRBV7-2 and J is TRBJ2-3; no definite D call. The CDR3 sequence is 14 residues long. Germline V gene sequence: CDR1 SGHTA, CDR2 FQGNSA. Trimming left V 5 bases short and J 0 bases short, with 9 bases between. This CDR3 is CASSPEVSTDTQYF. The CDR3 DNA follows: TGTGCCAGCAGCCCAGAAGTGAGCACAGATACGCAGTATTTT.

The chain links TRBV5-4 to TRBJ2-3; 9 nucleotides match TRBD1. CDR3 size: 16 residues. V gave up 2 bases and J gave up 4 bases; unmatched junction bases: 8. Germline V gives CDR1 SGHNT, CDR2 YYREEE (reference sequence). The CDR3 DNA reads TGTGCCAGCAGCTTCCTGGGACAGGGAATCTCAGATACGCAGTATTTT. Translated, it gives CASSFLGQGISDTQYF.

The chain joins TRBV10-3 to TRBJ2-7, with D tentatively TRBD1 (6 bases). Per germline, CDR1 ENHRY and CDR2 SYGVKD. Trimming took 7 bases from V and 0 from J, leaving 7 bases between them. This CDR3 contains 12 residues. The CDR3 DNA is TGTGCCATCATGGACAGCTCCTACGAGCAGTACTTC. Protein: CAIMDSSYEQYF.

This chain links TRBV5-4 with TRBJ2-3; D might be TRBD1 (6 bases). Germline V gives CDR1 SGHNT, CDR2 YYREEE (reference sequence). This CDR3 is built from 16 residues. V was trimmed by 2 bases and J by 4 bases, leaving 17 bases between them. In DNA form, the CDR3 reads TGTGCCAGCAGCTTTTTTGGGACACATTCCCCAGATACGCAGTATTTT. Translating gives CASSFFGTHSPDTQYF.

The count of this clone is one. This rearrangement joins TRBV4-1 to TRBJ1-1; D is undetermined. Looked up from germline, CDR1 is MGHRA and CDR2 is YSYEKL. V was trimmed by 2 bases and J by 1 base, leaving 8 bases between them. CDR3 length: 14 amino acids. CDR3 DNA: TGCGCCAGCAGCCAACTTACAAAGAACACTGAAGCTTTCTTT. This encodes CASSQLTKNTEAFF.

The CDR3 DNA reads as TGTGCCAGCAGCGCACACACAGGGGGCTTATATCAGCCCCAGCATTTT. This codes for CASSAHTGGLYQPQHF. The chain combines TRBV5-6 with TRBJ1-5; 9 bases fit TRBD1. The CDR3 runs 16 residues. J lost 5 bases, V lost 4 bases, and 10 bases had no gene match. Germline CDR1 is SGHDT and CDR2 is YYEEEE.

This clone was observed a few times. V is TRBV30 and J is TRBJ2-7; 7 bases are a match to TRBD2. J gave up 6 bases and V 0 bases, and 8 bases lay outside the gene matches. The V gene's germline CDR1 is GTSNPN and CDR2 SVGIG (reference sequence). This CDR3 is 14 amino acids long. The CDR3 nucleotides read TGTGCCTGGAGTGTAATTAGCGGCGGGAGCGAGCAGTACTTC. This sequence encodes CAWSVISGGSEQYF.

V usage is TRBV4-1 and J usage is TRBJ1-2, with D unclear. V dropped 2 bases and J dropped 8 bases, with 15 bases sitting between them. Germline V gene data show CDR1 as MGHRA and CDR2 as YSYEKL. The CDR3 runs 14 residues. The CDR3 nucleotides are TGCGCCAGCAGCCAACCCTTGGTACGGGGAGGCTACACCTTC. This codes for CASSQPLVRGGYTF.

The CDR3 region has the DNA TGCGCCAGCAGCCAAAGACCTCCGGGTCGAATCACCTACGAGCAGTACTTC. This translates into CASSQRPPGRITYEQYF. V and J are TRBV4-1 and TRBJ2-7; D not certain. Germline lookup yields CDR1 MGHRA and CDR2 YSYEKL. Trimming left V 2 bases short and J 2 bases short, with 19 bases between. There are 17 residues in the CDR3.

This rearrangement joins TRBV5-1 to TRBJ2-5; TRBD2 matches at 14 bases. CDR3 length: 16 residues. CDR1 is SGHRS and CDR2 is YFSETQ in the germline V gene. The V segment lost 4 bases and the J segment 5 bases; nucleotides outside the gene matches: 7. The CDR3 DNA is TGCGCCAGCAGCCTGGGGACTAGCGGGGGTTGGGAGACCCAGTACTTC. Translation gives CASSLGTSGGWETQYF.

This clone was observed a handful of times. This chain links TRBV19 with TRBJ1-2; no clear D gene. CDR1 LNHDA and CDR2 SQIVND come from the germline V gene (reference sequence). The V end was cut by 3 bases, the J end by 1 base, with 9 bases between. CDR3 size: 14 residues. The CDR3 region is CASSIGVINYGYTF. CDR3 nucleotide sequence: TGTGCCAGTAGTATCGGGGTTATTAACTATGGCTACACCTTC.

The V call is TRBV19, the J call TRBJ2-7; 8 positions agree with TRBD2. Germline V gene lookup returns CDR1 LNHDA and CDR2 SQIVND (reference sequence). V lost 3 bases to trimming and J lost 0 bases; unmatched junction nucleotides: 4. This CDR3 has 15 amino acids. The CDR3 sequence is CASSINSGSSYEQYF. The CDR3 nucleotides read TGTGCCAGTAGTATTAACAGCGGGAGCTCCTACGAGCAGTACTTC.